The 31 T cell receptor beta chains presented below share a single source sample, sequenced in a study of CD8 T cells in Susac syndrome. The RNA, about 0.5 to 1 ug, was put through reverse transcription using random hexamers. TCRdb passed the immunoSEQ multiplex PCR reads through MiXCR, listing each CDR3 protein once. The sample lists about 190,000 distinct CDR3 sequences; about 93% were seen once. Sequencing was carried out using CD4+ T cells from PBMCs. These receptors were taken from a human donor in good health.

The chain is built from TRBV25-1 and TRBJ2-5; maybe TRBD1 (7 bases). Germline values: CDR1 MGHDK, CDR2 SYGVNS. This CDR3 spans 16 amino acids. With 4 bases removed from V and 2 bases from J, the gap between germline ends came to 17 bases. For the CDR3, the DNA is TGTGCCAGCAGTGTTCGGACAGGAGGGAGACAAGAGACCCAGTACTTC. Encoded protein: CASSVRTGGRQETQYF.

This clonotype was found once. The genes are TRBV3-1 and TRBJ1-5; D gene ambiguous. Trimming removed 0 bases at V and 1 base at J, with 13 bases between. CDR1 and CDR2 from the germline V gene are LGHDT and YNNKEL (reference sequence). The CDR3 totals 17 residues. CDR3 DNA sequence: TGTGCCAGCAGCCAAGATTACAGCCTACGAAGCAATCAGCCCCAGCATTTT. It specifies CASSQDYSLRSNQPQHF. Combining the CDR3 with reference TRBV3-1 and TRBJ1-5 gives the whole variable domain DTAVSQTPKYLVTQMGNDKSIKCEQNLGHDTMYWYKQDSKKFLKIMFSYNNKELIINETVPNRFSPKSPDKAHLNLHINSLELGDSAVYFCASSQDYSLRSNQPQHFGDGTRLSIL.

The chain recombines TRBV6-1 with TRBJ2-3, with 7 bases aligning to TRBD1. Germline CDR1 and CDR2: MNHNS and SASEGT. The trim removed 3 bases at V and 2 bases at J, leaving 5 bases unmatched. This CDR3 contains 15 residues. Here the CDR3 reads CASSEDRMTTDTQYF. CDR3 sequence (DNA): TGTGCCAGCAGTGAGGACAGGATGACCACAGATACGCAGTATTTT.

The rearrangement joins TRBV12-5 to TRBJ2-3; D not resolved. CDR1 and CDR2 from the germline V gene are LGHNT and FRNRAP. Trimming stripped 4 bases from V and 1 base from J, with 9 bases between. CDR3 length equals 14 residues. DNA of the CDR3: TGTGCTAGTGGTTGGGGATTTCGCACAGATACGCAGTATTTT. Amino acid sequence: CASGWGFRTDTQYF.

In its sample, this clonotype was seen once. This sequence joins TRBV2 and TRBJ1-5, with D perhaps TRBD1 (5 bases). The CDR3 spans 15 residues. Germline CDR1 reads SNHLY; CDR2 reads FYNNEI. Trimming cost V 6 bases and J 3 bases, with 15 bases left between them. The CDR3 sequence: CASRRGGADNQPQHF. As DNA, the CDR3 is TGTGCCAGCAGAAGAGGAGGGGCTGACAATCAGCCCCAGCATTTT.

The chain has TRBV20-1 and TRBJ1-5; D gene ambiguous. Germline V CDR1 and CDR2: DFQATT, SNEGSKA (reference sequence). Trimming left V 3 bases short and J 2 bases short, with 11 bases between. The CDR3 has 14 amino acids. This CDR3 is CSASEGMGNQPQHF. Here the CDR3 DNA reads TGCAGTGCTAGTGAGGGTATGGGCAATCAGCCCCAGCATTTT.

The CDR3: CASSLDSTGGETQYF. CDR3 sequence (DNA): TGCGCCAGCAGCTTGGACTCTACAGGGGGGGAGACCCAGTACTTC. The rearrangement uses TRBV5-1 and TRBJ2-5; 8 bases are a match to TRBD1. The germline V gene encodes CDR1 SGHRS and CDR2 YFSETQ. The CDR3 has 15 residues. The J segment lost 5 bases and the V segment lost 0 bases, leaving 6 bases of the junction unmatched.

The J gene is TRBJ1-1, the V gene TRBV24-1, with TRBD1 as a possible D gene (6 bases). This CDR3 region has 13 residues. Germline V gene lookup returns CDR1 KGHDR and CDR2 SFDVKD. V dropped 5 bases and J dropped 6 bases, with 12 bases sitting between them. The DNA for the CDR3 is TGTGCCACCAGTGGAACAGGGTTTGCTGAAGCTTTCTTT. This codes for CATSGTGFAEAFF.

The chain couples TRBV6-1 to TRBJ2-2, with 9 nucleotides matching TRBD1. After removal of 6 bases from V and 5 bases from J, the junction contained 4 bases not matched to a gene. The germline V gene has CDR1 MNHNS and CDR2 SASEGT. The CDR3 is 14 amino acids. The CDR3 is CASRTGQGTGELFF. CDR3 in DNA: TGTGCCAGCAGAACGGGACAGGGAACCGGGGAGCTGTTTTTT.

Comments on this clonotype: Because it lacks the conserved phenylalanine or tryptophan at the end, this CDR3 is likely a read error. V gene TRBV9 combines with J gene TRBJ1-1; no clear D. CDR1 and CDR2 (germline): SGDLS, YYNGEE. The CDR3 is 14 residues long. With 6 bases removed from V and 4 bases from J, the gap between germline ends came to 16 bases. CDR3 region: CASTFKDRSTEAFL. In DNA form, the CDR3 reads TGTGCCAGCACCTTTAAGGATAGGAGCACTGAAGCTTTCCTT.

The chain links TRBV19 to TRBJ1-1; D not resolved. This CDR3 has 11 amino acids. Germline CDR1 reads LNHDA; CDR2 reads SQIVND (reference sequence). V was pared by 10 bases and J by 4 bases, with 10 bases between. CDR3 amino acids: CATRIRTEAFF. DNA of the CDR3: TGTGCCACCAGAATACGCACTGAAGCTTTCTTT.

The rearrangement uses TRBV3-1 and TRBJ1-6, with 11 bases fitting TRBD1. V shed 5 bases, J shed 9 bases, and the junction held 12 bases outside the gene matches. CDR1 and CDR2 (germline): LGHDT, YNNKEL (reference sequence). The CDR3 consists of 17 residues. CDR3 bases: TGTGCCAGCAGCACCCGGACAGGGGGCTTGAATGGTTCACCCCTCCACTTT. Protein: CASSTRTGGLNGSPLHF.

A word on this clonotype: No conserved phenylalanine or tryptophan is present at the end of the CDR3, so a read error is the likely explanation. The chain combines TRBV7-8 with TRBJ1-2; a weak D match, TRBD1 (6 bases). V gave up 5 bases and J gave up 0 bases, with 19 bases separating them. The CDR3 extends over 17 amino acids. The germline gives CDR1 SGHVS, CDR2 FQNEAQ. CDR3 sequence reads: CASSTRTTGEANYGYTL. The CDR3 coding sequence is TGTGCCAGCAGCACCAGAACGACAGGTGAAGCTAACTATGGCTACACCCTC.

This sequence joins TRBV6-2 or TRBV6-3 and TRBJ2-5; D not resolved. Trimming removed 5 bases from V and 2 bases from J, with 12 bases in between. Germline V gene sequence: CDR1 MNHEY, CDR2 SVGEGT. The CDR3 is made up of 14 amino acids. For the CDR3, the DNA is TGTGCCAGCAGTAGAAGAATACTACAAGAGACCCAGTACTTC. Protein product: CASSRRILQETQYF.

This clonotype was seen only once. This chain connects TRBV6-1 to TRBJ1-2, with D tentatively TRBD1 (5 bases). The germline V and J ends were trimmed by 4 bases and 5 bases, with 11 bases remaining between them. Per germline, CDR1 MNHNS and CDR2 SASEGT. The CDR3 consists of 13 residues. The CDR3 loop reads CASSGWGRYGYTF. In nucleotides, the CDR3 is TGTGCCAGCAGTGGATGGGGCAGATATGGCTACACCTTC.

The V and J genes are TRBV19 and TRBJ1-5, with D possibly TRBD1 on 5 matching bases. Germline loops: CDR1 LNHDA, CDR2 SQIVND (reference sequence). The V end was cut by 6 bases, the J end by 6 bases, with 18 bases between. The CDR3 contains 15 residues. CDR3 DNA sequence: TGTGCCAGTAGCGCTGCCGGGGCCCGGGGTCAGCCCCAGCATTTT. Its translation is CASSAAGARGQPQHF.

The chain uses TRBV10-3 and TRBJ1-6; tentative D call: TRBD1 (5 bases). Trimming removed 7 bases from V and 10 bases from J, with 14 bases in between. From germline, CDR1 is ENHRY and CDR2 SYGVKD. This CDR3 contains 13 residues. As DNA, the CDR3 is TGTGCCATCACGGCAGGGAAGAGCTCACCCCTCCACTTT. Protein sequence: CAITAGKSSPLHF.

This clonotype came up a few times. The genes are TRBV19 and TRBJ1-1; possible D gene TRBD1, 5 bases. CDR3 length: 13 residues. Trimming took 3 bases from V and 3 from J, leaving 8 bases between them. Germline V gene lookup returns CDR1 LNHDA and CDR2 SQIVND (reference sequence). The CDR3 here is CASSMRGDTEAFF. The CDR3 nucleotides are TGTGCCAGTAGTATGCGGGGGGACACTGAAGCTTTCTTT.

The chain links TRBV5-6 to TRBJ1-5; D not certain. The V gene lost 4 bases and the J gene lost 1 base, with 12 bases spanning the gap. The CDR3 runs to 15 residues. Germline-derived CDR1 and CDR2 are SGHDT and YYEEEE. The CDR3 coding sequence is TGTGCCAGCAGCCAAGGTTTTGGGAGCAATCAGCCCCAGCATTTT. Its protein product is CASSQGFGSNQPQHF.

The chain joins TRBV4-3 to TRBJ1-2; no firm D call. With 4 bases removed from V and 8 bases from J, the gap between germline ends came to 14 bases. Germline CDR1 and CDR2: LGHNA and YSLEER. The CDR3 consists of 13 residues. CDR3 region: CASSLERSEGYTF. The CDR3 coding sequence is TGCGCCAGCAGCCTCGAAAGGTCCGAGGGCTACACCTTC.

The V gene is TRBV28, the J gene TRBJ2-3; TRBD2 aligns across 13 bases. Germline V gene sequence: CDR1 MDHEN, CDR2 SYDVKM. There are 16 residues in the CDR3. V was pared by 10 bases and J by 6 bases, with 13 bases of the junction left unmatched. This CDR3 reads CATESGLAGVTDTQYF. DNA of the CDR3: TGTGCCACCGAAAGCGGACTAGCGGGGGTCACTGATACGCAGTATTTT.

The chain combines TRBV11-1 with TRBJ2-1; 14 bases fit TRBD2. CDR3 length equals 17 residues. Looked up from germline, CDR1 is SGHAT and CDR2 is FQDESV (reference sequence). After removal of 5 bases from V and 4 bases from J, the junction contained 7 bases not matched to a gene. The CDR3 DNA sequence: TGTGCCAGCAGCCGGACTAGCGGGGGGACCATATACAATGAGCAGTTCTTC. It specifies CASSRTSGGTIYNEQFF. Full variable domain (rest looked up from reference TRBV11-1 and TRBJ2-1): EAEVAQSPRYKITEKSQAVAFWCDPISGHATLYWYRQILGQGPELLVQFQDESVVDDSQLPKDRFSAERLKGVDSTLKIQPAELGDSAMYLCASSRTSGGTIYNEQFFGPGTRLTVL.

The CDR3 DNA reads as TGTGCCAGCAGTTACTCGAGTCTAGCGGGGAGCAATGAGCAGTTCTTC. Translated: CASSYSSLAGSNEQFF. The gene calls are TRBV6-5 and TRBJ2-1; TRBD2 aligns across 9 bases. With 0 bases clipped from V and 6 bases from J, the junction kept 6 bases outside the gene matches. CDR1 and CDR2 (germline): MNHEY, SVGAGI. This CDR3 contains 16 residues.

The chain joins TRBV6-2 or TRBV6-3 to TRBJ1-5; D call uncertain. The CDR3 is 16 amino acids. The germline V gene has CDR1 MNHEY and CDR2 SVGEGT. V lost 5 bases and J lost 2, with 16 bases in between. DNA for the CDR3: TGTGCCAGCAGTCCAATCTCGACCCCGGGCAATCAGCCCCAGCATTTT. The encoded protein is CASSPISTPGNQPQHF.

The V and J genes are TRBV12-5 and TRBJ2-5; 11 nucleotides align to TRBD2. Trimming at V came to 4 bases and at J to 5 bases, leaving 18 bases not matched to a gene. From germline, CDR1 is LGHNT and CDR2 FRNRAP. The CDR3 is made up of 19 amino acids. Here the CDR3 reads CASGYRGQRTSGSSETQYF. CDR3 DNA sequence: TGTGCTAGTGGTTACCGAGGACAGAGGACTAGCGGGTCTTCGGAGACCCAGTACTTC.

The V call is TRBV6-2 or TRBV6-3, the J call TRBJ1-5, with TRBD1 matching over 10 bases. Losses at the gene ends were 4 bases for V and 2 bases for J; bases not matched to a gene: 2. From germline, CDR1 is MNHEY and CDR2 SVGEGT. There are 15 residues in the CDR3. CDR3 sequence (DNA): TGTGCCAGCAGTTGGGGGACAGGGGGCAATCAGCCCCAGCATTTT. Its translation: CASSWGTGGNQPQHF.

The chain employs TRBV7-2 and TRBJ2-5, with D tentatively TRBD2 (7 bases). The V end was cut by 5 bases, the J end by 5 bases, with 18 bases between. The CDR3 is made up of 15 amino acids. The germline CDR1 and CDR2 sequences are SGHTA and FQGNSA. CDR3 protein: CASSPFRGAGETQYF. The CDR3 DNA reads TGTGCCAGCAGCCCCTTCCGGGGGGCTGGGGAGACCCAGTACTTC.

The genes are TRBV20-1 and TRBJ1-2; unclear D gene. The length of the CDR3 is 11 residues. V was pared by 4 bases and J by 12 bases, with 15 bases between. Germline loops: CDR1 DFQATT, CDR2 SNEGSKA (reference sequence). The CDR3 DNA reads TGCAGTGCTATGGGTGTCGGGTTTAACACCTTC. This codes for CSAMGVGFNTF.

The genes are TRBV2 and TRBJ1-1; D remains ambiguous. The V and J ends lost 4 bases and 7 bases respectively, with 10 bases between them. Germline assignment: CDR1 SNHLY and CDR2 FYNNEI. CDR3 length: 12 amino acids. CDR3 region: CASSGRRVEAFF. CDR3 bases: TGTGCCAGCAGTGGGAGGAGGGTTGAAGCTTTCTTT.

The rearrangement links TRBV6-4 to TRBJ2-2, with D possibly called TRBD1 or TRBD2 (5 bases each). Germline V gene sequence: CDR1 MRHNA, CDR2 SNTAGT. The CDR3 length is 13 residues. The V and J ends lost 5 bases and 8 bases respectively, with 12 bases between them. The CDR3 reads CASSPVRGGELFF. As DNA, the CDR3 is TGTGCCAGCAGTCCGGTGAGGGGTGGGGAGCTGTTTTTT.

This sequence joins TRBV6-2 or TRBV6-3 and TRBJ1-1, with a possible D match to TRBD1 (6 bases). The V end lost 7 bases, the J end lost 5 bases, and 26 bases lay between the germline ends. This CDR3 has 17 residues. The germline CDR1 and CDR2 sequences are MNHEY and SVGEGT. This chain's CDR3 is CASTRGWTKLQGTEAFF. CDR3 nucleotide sequence: TGTGCCAGCACCCGTGGGTGGACAAAGCTACAGGGTACTGAAGCTTTCTTT.